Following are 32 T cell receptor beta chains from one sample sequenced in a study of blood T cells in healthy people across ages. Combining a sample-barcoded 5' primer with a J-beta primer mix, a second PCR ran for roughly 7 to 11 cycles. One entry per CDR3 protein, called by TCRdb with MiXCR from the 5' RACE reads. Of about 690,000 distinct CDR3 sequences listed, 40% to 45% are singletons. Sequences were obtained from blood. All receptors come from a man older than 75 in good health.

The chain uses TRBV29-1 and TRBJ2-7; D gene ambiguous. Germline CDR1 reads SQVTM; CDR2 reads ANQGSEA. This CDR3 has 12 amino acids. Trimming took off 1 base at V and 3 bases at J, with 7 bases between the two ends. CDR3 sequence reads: CSVEVADYEQYF. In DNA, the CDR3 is TGCAGCGTTGAAGTTGCCGACTACGAGCAGTACTTC.

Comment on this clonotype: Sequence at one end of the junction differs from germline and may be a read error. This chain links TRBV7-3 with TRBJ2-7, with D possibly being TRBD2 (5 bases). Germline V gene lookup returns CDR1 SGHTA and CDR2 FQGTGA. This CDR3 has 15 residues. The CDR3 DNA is TGTACCAGCAGCTTAACCCCAAGCGGCACCTACGAGCAGTGCTTC. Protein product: CTSSLTPSGTYEQCF.

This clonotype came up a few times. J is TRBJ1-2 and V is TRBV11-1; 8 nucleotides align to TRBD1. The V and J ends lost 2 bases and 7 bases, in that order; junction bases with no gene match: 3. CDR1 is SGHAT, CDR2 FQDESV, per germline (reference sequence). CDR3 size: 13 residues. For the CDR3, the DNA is TGTGCCAGCAGCTTACGACAGGGGTCTGGCTACACCTTC. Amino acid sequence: CASSLRQGSGYTF.

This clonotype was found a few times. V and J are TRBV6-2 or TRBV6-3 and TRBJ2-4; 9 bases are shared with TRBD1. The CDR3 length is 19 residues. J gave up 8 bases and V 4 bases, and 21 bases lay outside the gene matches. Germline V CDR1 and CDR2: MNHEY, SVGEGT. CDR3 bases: TGTGCCAGCAGTTCTTGGAAACAGGGGGCGCGATCCCTTGCGGACATTCAGTACTTC. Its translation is CASSSWKQGARSLADIQYF.

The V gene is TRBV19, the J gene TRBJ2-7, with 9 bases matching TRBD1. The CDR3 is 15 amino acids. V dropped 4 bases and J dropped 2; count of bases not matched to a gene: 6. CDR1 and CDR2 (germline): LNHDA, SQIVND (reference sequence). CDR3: CASSNAGTGPYEQYF. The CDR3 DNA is TGTGCCAGTAGTAACGCCGGGACAGGGCCCTACGAGCAGTACTTC.

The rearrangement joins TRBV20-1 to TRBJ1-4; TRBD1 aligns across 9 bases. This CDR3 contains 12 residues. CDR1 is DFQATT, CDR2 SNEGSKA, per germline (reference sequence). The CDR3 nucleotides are TGCAGCATAGGACAGGGGAGGGAAAAACTGTTTTTT. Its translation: CSIGQGREKLFF.

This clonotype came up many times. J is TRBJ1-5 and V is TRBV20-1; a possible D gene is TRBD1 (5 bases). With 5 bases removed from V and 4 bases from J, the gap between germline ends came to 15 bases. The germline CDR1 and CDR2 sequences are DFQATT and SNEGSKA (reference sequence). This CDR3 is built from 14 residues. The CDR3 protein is CSAGTGGGNQPQHF. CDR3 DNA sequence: TGCAGTGCTGGGACTGGGGGGGGGAATCAGCCCCAGCATTTT.

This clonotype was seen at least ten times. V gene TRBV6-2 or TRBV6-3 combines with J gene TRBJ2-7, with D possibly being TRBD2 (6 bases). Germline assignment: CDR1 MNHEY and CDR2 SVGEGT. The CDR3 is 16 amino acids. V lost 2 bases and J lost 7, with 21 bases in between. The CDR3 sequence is CASSYQPGLPRDEQYF. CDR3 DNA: TGTGCCAGCAGTTACCAGCCGGGACTCCCTCGGGATGAGCAGTACTTC.

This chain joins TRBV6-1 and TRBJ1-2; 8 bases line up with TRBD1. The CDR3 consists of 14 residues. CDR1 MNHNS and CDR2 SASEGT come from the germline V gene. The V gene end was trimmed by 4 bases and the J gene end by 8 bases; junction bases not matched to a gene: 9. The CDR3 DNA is TGTGCCAGCAGTGGAGAGGGGACAGGCCGCGGCTACACCTTC. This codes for CASSGEGTGRGYTF.

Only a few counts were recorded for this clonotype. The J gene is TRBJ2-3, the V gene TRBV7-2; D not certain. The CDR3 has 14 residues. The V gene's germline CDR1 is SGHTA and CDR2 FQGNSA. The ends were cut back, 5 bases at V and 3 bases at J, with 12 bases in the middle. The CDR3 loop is CASSDVVGTDTQYF. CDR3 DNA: TGTGCCAGCAGCGACGTGGTTGGGACAGATACGCAGTATTTT. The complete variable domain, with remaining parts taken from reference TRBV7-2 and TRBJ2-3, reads GAGVSQSPSNKVTEKGKDVELRCDPISGHTALYWYRQSLGQGLEFLIYFQGNSAPDKSGLPSDRFSAERTGGSVSTLTIQRTQQEDSAVYLCASSDVVGTDTQYFGPGTRLTVL.

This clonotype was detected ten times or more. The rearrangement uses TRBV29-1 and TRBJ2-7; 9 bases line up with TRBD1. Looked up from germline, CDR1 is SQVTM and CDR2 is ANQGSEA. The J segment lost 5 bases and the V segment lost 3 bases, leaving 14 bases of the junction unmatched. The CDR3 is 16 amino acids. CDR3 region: CSVENRTGTGFHEQYF. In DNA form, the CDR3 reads TGCAGCGTTGAGAACCGAACCGGGACAGGGTTTCACGAGCAGTACTTC.

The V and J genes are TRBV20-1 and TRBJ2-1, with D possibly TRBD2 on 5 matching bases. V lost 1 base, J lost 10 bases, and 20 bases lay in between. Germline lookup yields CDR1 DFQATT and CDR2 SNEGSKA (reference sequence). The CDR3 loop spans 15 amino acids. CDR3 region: CSARGLISSSYEQFF. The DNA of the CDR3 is TGCAGTGCTAGAGGGCTTATATCTAGCTCCTACGAGCAGTTCTTC.

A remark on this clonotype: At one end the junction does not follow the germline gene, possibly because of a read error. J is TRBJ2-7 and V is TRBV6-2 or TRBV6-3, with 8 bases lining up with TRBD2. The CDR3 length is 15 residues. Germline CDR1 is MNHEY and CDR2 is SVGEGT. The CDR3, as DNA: TGTGCCCGCAGGACCCCAGCGGGAGCGTCCTACGAGCAGTACTTC. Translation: CARRTPAGASYEQYF.

CDR3 in amino acids: CASSVQGDWSYNEQYF. CDR3 sequence (DNA): TGTGCCAGCAGCGTACAGGGGGATTGGTCCTACAATGAGCAGTACTTC. The chain combines TRBV11-1 with TRBJ2-1; 8 bases map to TRBD1. Gene TRBJ2-7 matches the end of the DNA better, so the J call may be wrong. CDR1 is SGHAT, CDR2 FQDESV, per germline (reference sequence). The CDR3 loop spans 16 amino acids.

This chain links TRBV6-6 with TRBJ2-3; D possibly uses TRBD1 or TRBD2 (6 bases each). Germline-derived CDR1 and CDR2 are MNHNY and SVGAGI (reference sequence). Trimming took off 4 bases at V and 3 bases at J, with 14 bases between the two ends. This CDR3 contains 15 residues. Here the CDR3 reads CASSWGTGRTDTQYF. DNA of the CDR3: TGTGCCAGCAGTTGGGGAACAGGGAGGACAGATACGCAGTATTTT.

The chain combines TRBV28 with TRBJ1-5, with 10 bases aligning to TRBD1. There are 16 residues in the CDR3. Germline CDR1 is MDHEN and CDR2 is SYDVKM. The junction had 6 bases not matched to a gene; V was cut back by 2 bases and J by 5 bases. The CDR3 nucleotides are TGTGCCAGCAGTTTAGGGGGACAGGGGAAATATCAGCCCCAGCATTTT. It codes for CASSLGGQGKYQPQHF.

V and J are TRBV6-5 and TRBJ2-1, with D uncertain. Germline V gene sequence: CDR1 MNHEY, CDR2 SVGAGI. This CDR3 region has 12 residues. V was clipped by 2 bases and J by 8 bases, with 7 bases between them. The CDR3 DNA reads TGTGCCAGCAGTTACAACTTGGATGAGCAGTTCTTC. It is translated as CASSYNLDEQFF.

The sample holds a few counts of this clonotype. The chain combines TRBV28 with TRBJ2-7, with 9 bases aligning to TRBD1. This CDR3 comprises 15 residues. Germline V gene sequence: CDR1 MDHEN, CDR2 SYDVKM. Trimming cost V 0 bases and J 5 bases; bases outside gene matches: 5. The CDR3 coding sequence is TGTGCCAGCAGTTTATGGACAGGGGGATCGGACGAGCAGTACTTC. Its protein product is CASSLWTGGSDEQYF. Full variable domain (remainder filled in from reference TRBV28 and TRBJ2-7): DVKVTQSSRYLVKRTGEKVFLECVQDMDHENMFWYRQDPGLGLRLIYFSYDVKMKEKGDIPEGYSVSREKKERFSLILESASTNQTSMYLCASSLWTGGSDEQYFGPGTRLTVT.

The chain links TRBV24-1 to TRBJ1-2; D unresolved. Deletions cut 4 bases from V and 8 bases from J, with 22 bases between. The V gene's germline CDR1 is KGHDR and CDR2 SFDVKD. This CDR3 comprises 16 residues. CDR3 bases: TGTGCCACCAGTGACCCCGGTGCAGGCGCCACGGCGGGCTACACCTTC. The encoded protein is CATSDPGAGATAGYTF.

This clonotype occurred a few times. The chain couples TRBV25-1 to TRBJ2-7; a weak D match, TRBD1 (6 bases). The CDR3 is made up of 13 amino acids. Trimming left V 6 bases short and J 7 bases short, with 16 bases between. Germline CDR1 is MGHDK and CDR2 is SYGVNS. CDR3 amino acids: CASRELGTGEQYF. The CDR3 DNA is TGTGCCAGCAGGGAACTCGGAACAGGGGAGCAGTACTTC.

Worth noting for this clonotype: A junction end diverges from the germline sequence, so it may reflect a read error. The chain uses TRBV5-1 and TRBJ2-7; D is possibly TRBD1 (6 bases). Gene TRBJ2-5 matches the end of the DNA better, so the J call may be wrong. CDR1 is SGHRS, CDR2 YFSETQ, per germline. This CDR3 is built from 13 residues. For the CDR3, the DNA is TGCGCCGGCAGCTTCCCACAGGGAGAGACCCAGTACTTC. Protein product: CAGSFPQGETQYF.

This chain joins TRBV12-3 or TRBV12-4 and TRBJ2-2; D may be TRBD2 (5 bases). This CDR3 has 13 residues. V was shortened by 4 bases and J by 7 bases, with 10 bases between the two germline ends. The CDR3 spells CASSSRANGELFF. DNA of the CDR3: TGTGCCAGCAGTTCGAGGGCCAACGGGGAGCTGTTTTTT.

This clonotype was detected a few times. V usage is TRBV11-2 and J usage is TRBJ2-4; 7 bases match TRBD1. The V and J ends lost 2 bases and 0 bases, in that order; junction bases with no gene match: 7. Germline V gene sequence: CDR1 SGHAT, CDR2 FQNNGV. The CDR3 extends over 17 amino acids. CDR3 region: CASSLTGTVIAKNIQYF. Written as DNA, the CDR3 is TGTGCCAGCAGCTTAACCGGGACAGTTATAGCCAAAAACATTCAGTACTTC.

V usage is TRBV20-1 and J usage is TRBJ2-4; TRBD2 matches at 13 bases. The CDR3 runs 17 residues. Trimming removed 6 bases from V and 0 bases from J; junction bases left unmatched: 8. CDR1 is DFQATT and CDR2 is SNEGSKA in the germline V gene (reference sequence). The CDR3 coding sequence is TGCAGTGCCGCGACTAGCGGGGGGAATCTAGCCAAAAACATTCAGTACTTC. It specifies CSAATSGGNLAKNIQYF.

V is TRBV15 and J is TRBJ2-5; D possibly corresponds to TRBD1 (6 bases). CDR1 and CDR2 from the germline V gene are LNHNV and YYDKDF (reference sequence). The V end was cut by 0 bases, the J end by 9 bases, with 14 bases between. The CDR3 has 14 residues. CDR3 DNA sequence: TGTGCCACCAGCAGAGAACTGCAGGGGTCGGCCCAGTACTTC. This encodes CATSRELQGSAQYF.

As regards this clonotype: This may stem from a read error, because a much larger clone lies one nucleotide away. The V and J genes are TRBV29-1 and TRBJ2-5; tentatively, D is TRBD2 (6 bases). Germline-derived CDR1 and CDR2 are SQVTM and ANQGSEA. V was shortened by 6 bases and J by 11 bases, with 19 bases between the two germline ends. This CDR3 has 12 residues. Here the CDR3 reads CSVRDHEGRQYF. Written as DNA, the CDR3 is TGCAGCGTGCGGGACCATGAGGGTCGGCAGTACTTC.

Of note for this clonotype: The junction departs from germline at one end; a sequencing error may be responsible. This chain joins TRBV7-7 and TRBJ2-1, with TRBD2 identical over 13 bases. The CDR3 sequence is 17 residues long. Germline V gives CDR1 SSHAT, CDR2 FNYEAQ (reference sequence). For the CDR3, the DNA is TGTGCTAGCAGCCCCACTAGCGGGAGGGCCTCCTTAGACGAGCAGTTCTTC. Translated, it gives CASSPTSGRASLDEQFF. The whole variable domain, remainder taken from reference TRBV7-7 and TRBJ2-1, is GAGVSQSPRYKVTKRGQDVTLRCDPISSHATLYWYQQALGQGPEFLTYFNYEAQPDKSGLPSDRFSAERPEGSISTLTIQRTEQRDSAMYRCASSPTSGRASLDEQFFGPGTRLTVL.

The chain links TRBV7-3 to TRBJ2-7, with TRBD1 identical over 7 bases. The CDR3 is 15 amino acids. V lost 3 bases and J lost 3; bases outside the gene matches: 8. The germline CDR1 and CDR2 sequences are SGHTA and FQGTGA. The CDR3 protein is CASSFPGTEYYEQYF. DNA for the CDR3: TGTGCCAGCAGCTTCCCTGGGACAGAATACTACGAGCAGTACTTC.

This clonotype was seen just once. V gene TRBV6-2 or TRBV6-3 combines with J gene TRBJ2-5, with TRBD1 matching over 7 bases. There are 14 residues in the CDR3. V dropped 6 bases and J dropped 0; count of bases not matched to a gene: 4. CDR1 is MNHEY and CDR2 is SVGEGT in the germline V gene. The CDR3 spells CASRSDRNQETQYF. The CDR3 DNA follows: TGTGCCAGCAGATCGGACAGGAACCAAGAGACCCAGTACTTC.

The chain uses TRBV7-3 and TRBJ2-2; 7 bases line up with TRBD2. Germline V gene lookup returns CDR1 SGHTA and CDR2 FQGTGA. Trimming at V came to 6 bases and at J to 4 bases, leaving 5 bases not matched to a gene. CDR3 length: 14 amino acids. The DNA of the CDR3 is TGTGCCAGCAGTTCACTAGCGTCCACCGGGGAGCTGTTTTTT. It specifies CASSSLASTGELFF.

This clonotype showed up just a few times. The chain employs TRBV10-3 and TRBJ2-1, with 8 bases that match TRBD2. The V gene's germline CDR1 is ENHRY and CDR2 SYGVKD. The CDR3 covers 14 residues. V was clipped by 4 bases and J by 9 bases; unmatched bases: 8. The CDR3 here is CAISGTGGLPEQFF. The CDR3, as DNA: TGTGCCATCAGTGGGACGGGAGGGCTCCCTGAGCAGTTCTTC.

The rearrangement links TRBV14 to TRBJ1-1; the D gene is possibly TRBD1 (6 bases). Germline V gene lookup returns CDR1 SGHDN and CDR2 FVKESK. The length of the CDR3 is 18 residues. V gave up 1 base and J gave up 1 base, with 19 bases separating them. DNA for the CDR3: TGTGCCAGCAGCCAAGGCTTACGGGGGGCGCGGGGGAACACTGAAGCTTTCTTT. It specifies CASSQGLRGARGNTEAFF.